This TCR beta chain came from a study of T cell responses to AZD1222 COVID-19 vaccine. CDR3 length: 12 amino acids. Looked up from germline, CDR1 is SEHNR and CDR2 is FQNEAQ (reference sequence). Trimming took off 2 bases at V and 5 bases at J, with 7 bases between the two ends. Broader study findings: Researchers report vaccine-associated CD4 TCRs spanning spike, with dominance at 160-218 and 743-854.

Remarks on this clone: Its antigen is unknown.

Profiling relied on immunoSEQ multiplex PCR, and the TCRdb table lists in-frame clones only, not all of them. The sample holds 100,000 to 120,000 clones, roughly 92% seen once. The V gene is TRBV7-9, the J gene TRBJ2-7, with no clear D. The specimen comprised peripheral blood, sampled 28 days after the second AZD1222 dose. This TCR was sampled from an adult who received the AZD1222 COVID-19 vaccine. CDR3 region: CASSLMSDEQYF. The CDR3 bases are TGTGCCAGCAGCTTAATGTCGGACGAGCAGTACTTC.